This entry lists 20 T cell receptor beta chains sequenced from one sample in a study of identifying expanded T cells in peripheral blood. TCRdb keeps only in-frame clones here, not all; method: immunoSEQ multiplex PCR. The data show approximately 100,000 clones, around 88% seen once. The specimen sequenced was blood. Receptor source: a person between 18 and 75 years old in good health.

V usage is TRBV11-2 and J usage is TRBJ2-5; D may be TRBD2 (5 bases). V shed 3 bases and J shed 3 bases, with 14 bases lying between them. The CDR3 contains 15 residues. The germline CDR1 and CDR2 sequences are SGHAT and FQNNGV. DNA for the CDR3: TGTGCCAGCAGCTTCTGGGCCAACGGGAAAGAGACCCAGTACTTC. Amino acid sequence: CASSFWANGKETQYF.

At least ten counts were recorded for this clone. The chain links TRBV7-2 to TRBJ1-5; D is unclear. In germline, CDR1 is SGHTA, CDR2 FQGNSA. V was pared by 3 bases and J by 3 bases, with 3 bases between. The CDR3 length is 12 residues. The CDR3 DNA reads as TGTGCCAGCAGCTTCAACAATCAGCCCCAGCATTTT. Translating it yields CASSFNNQPQHF.

This clone has a handful of counts. Other nucleotide sequences in the sample specify the same CDR3. The chain joins TRBV5-6 to TRBJ1-5; D remains ambiguous. Germline lookup yields CDR1 SGHDT and CDR2 YYEEEE. CDR3 length: 12 amino acids. The V and J ends lost 0 bases and 4 bases respectively, with 2 bases between them. Here the CDR3 reads CASSLGNQPQHF. Here the CDR3 DNA reads TGTGCCAGCAGCTTGGGAAATCAGCCCCAGCATTTT.

The V call is TRBV18, the J call TRBJ2-7; D might be TRBD1 (5 bases). V was cut by 2 bases and J by 3 bases, with 11 bases left in between. CDR3 length: 14 residues. Looked up from germline, CDR1 is KGHSH and CDR2 is LQKENI. CDR3 residues: CASSPATAYYEQYF. DNA of the CDR3: TGTGCCAGCTCACCAGCGACAGCCTACTACGAGCAGTACTTC.

The V gene is TRBV11-2, the J gene TRBJ1-1; perhaps TRBD1 as D (5 bases). The CDR3 consists of 15 residues. Trimming cost V 8 bases and J 1 base, with 17 bases left between them. The germline V gene has CDR1 SGHAT and CDR2 FQNNGV. The chain's CDR3 is CASLRQGSRNTEAFF. CDR3 coding DNA: TGTGCCAGCCTCAGGCAGGGCAGTAGGAACACTGAAGCTTTCTTT.

This clone came up once. The V gene is TRBV2, the J gene TRBJ1-2; perhaps TRBD1 as D (5 bases). V lost 0 bases and J lost 6, with 14 bases in between. The germline V gene encodes CDR1 SNHLY and CDR2 FYNNEI. The CDR3 is 15 amino acids. CDR3 amino acids: CASSEAAGLWDGYTF. The CDR3, as DNA: TGTGCCAGCAGTGAAGCGGCGGGACTCTGGGATGGCTACACCTTC.

The chain is built from TRBV7-2 and TRBJ1-5, with D possibly TRBD1 on 5 matching bases. The CDR3 sequence is 13 residues long. Trimming removed 3 bases from V and 5 bases from J, with 8 bases in between. Germline V gene sequence: CDR1 SGHTA, CDR2 FQGNSA. The CDR3 sequence: CASSLGLHQPQHF. In nucleotides, the CDR3 is TGTGCCAGCAGCTTGGGGCTTCATCAGCCCCAGCATTTT. Full variable domain (remainder filled in from reference TRBV7-2 and TRBJ1-5): GAGVSQSPSNKVTEKGKDVELRCDPISGHTALYWYRQSLGQGLEFLIYFQGNSAPDKSGLPSDRFSAERTGGSVSTLTIQRTQQEDSAVYLCASSLGLHQPQHFGDGTRLSIL.

J is TRBJ2-2 and V is TRBV4-2; 8 bases fit TRBD2. This CDR3 is 17 amino acids long. Germline V CDR1 and CDR2: LGHNA, YNFKEQ. Trimming removed 0 bases from V and 5 bases from J; junction bases left unmatched: 8. CDR3 sequence reads: CASSQEITSGQTGELFF. CDR3 in DNA: TGTGCCAGCAGCCAAGAAATAACTAGCGGACAAACCGGGGAGCTGTTTTTT.

The chain links TRBV5-5 to TRBJ1-2; 8 bases are a match to TRBD1. Germline CDR1 is SGHKS and CDR2 is YYEKEE (reference sequence). The V gene end was trimmed by 3 bases and the J gene end by 8 bases; junction bases not matched to a gene: 12. The CDR3 has 15 amino acids. CDR3 amino acids: CASSSLRTGSMGYTF. The CDR3 DNA sequence: TGTGCCAGCAGCTCCCTCCGGACAGGGAGCATGGGCTACACCTTC.

The gene calls are TRBV5-4 and TRBJ2-5, with D unclear. This CDR3 has 15 amino acids. V lost 0 bases and J 4 bases, leaving 13 bases between the germline ends. In germline, CDR1 is SGHNT, CDR2 YYREEE (reference sequence). CDR3 bases: TGTGCCAGCAGCTTGGAGTTGGGCGGTGCAGAGACCCAGTACTTC. Translating gives CASSLELGGAETQYF.

The chain couples TRBV19 to TRBJ2-6, with 9 bases that match TRBD2. V gave up 5 bases and J gave up 0 bases; unmatched junction bases: 8. Germline loops: CDR1 LNHDA, CDR2 SQIVND (reference sequence). The CDR3 spans 18 residues. This CDR3 reads CASSPGLAGISGANVLTF. CDR3 DNA: TGTGCCAGTAGTCCCGGCCTAGCGGGGATCTCTGGGGCCAACGTCCTGACTTTC. The whole variable domain, remainder taken from reference TRBV19 and TRBJ2-6, is DGGITQSPKYLFRKEGQNVTLSCEQNLNHDAMYWYRQDPGQGLRLIYYSQIVNDFQKGDIAEGYSVSREKKESFPLTVTSAQKNPTAFYLCASSPGLAGISGANVLTFGAGSRLTVL.

V is TRBV7-8 and J is TRBJ1-5; 7 bases map to TRBD1. V lost 5 bases to trimming and J lost 9 bases; unmatched junction nucleotides: 16. The CDR3 consists of 16 residues. The germline V gene has CDR1 SGHVS and CDR2 FQNEAQ. The CDR3 bases are TGTGCCAGCAGCCCAGGGGGGGCCCAAGCCCCCTCGCCCCAGCATTTT. It codes for CASSPGGAQAPSPQHF.

This clone was seen ten or more times. The V and J genes are TRBV6-4 and TRBJ1-2; 9 bases agree with TRBD1. Germline V lookup: CDR1 MRHNA, CDR2 SNTAGT. The ends lost 6 bases at V and 8 bases at J; junction bases unmatched: 10. The CDR3 spans 14 residues. The CDR3 protein is CASSDGTGLRGYTF. The CDR3 DNA reads TGTGCCAGCAGCGATGGGACAGGGCTAAGAGGCTACACCTTC.

The CDR3 protein is CASSLDGTNYGYTF. The CDR3 coding sequence is TGCGCCAGCAGCTTGGACGGCACTAACTATGGCTACACCTTC. V gene TRBV5-1 combines with J gene TRBJ1-2; D ambiguous. The CDR3 has 14 amino acids. The V and J ends lost 0 bases and 0 bases respectively, with 6 bases between them. Looked up from germline, CDR1 is SGHRS and CDR2 is YFSETQ.

This clone was detected only a few times. The chain joins TRBV29-1 to TRBJ2-7; a weak D match, TRBD2 (6 bases). Trimming took off 3 bases at V and 1 base at J, with 13 bases between the two ends. This CDR3 contains 14 residues. Germline-derived CDR1 and CDR2 are SQVTM and ANQGSEA. The CDR3 region is CSVEGTPDSYEQYF. The CDR3, as DNA: TGCAGCGTTGAGGGGACTCCCGATTCCTACGAGCAGTACTTC.

This chain joins TRBV4-3 and TRBJ2-3; D may be TRBD1 (5 bases). CDR1 LGHNA and CDR2 YSLEER come from the germline V gene. CDR3 length: 18 residues. V lost 0 bases and J 3 bases, leaving 19 bases between the germline ends. DNA for the CDR3: TGCGCCAGCAGCCAAGATGGACCCCTGGACACTAAGACAGATACGCAGTATTTT. It translates to CASSQDGPLDTKTDTQYF.

This chain links TRBV5-6 with TRBJ2-5; unclear D gene. CDR3 length equals 13 residues. Trimming removed 0 bases from V and 2 bases from J, with 5 bases in between. The V gene's germline CDR1 is SGHDT and CDR2 YYEEEE. The CDR3 DNA sequence: TGTGCCAGCAGCTTGGGAGATCAAGAGACCCAGTACTTC. It encodes CASSLGDQETQYF.

This sequence joins TRBV5-4 and TRBJ2-3; 11 bases match TRBD2. This CDR3 is 16 amino acids long. The V gene end was trimmed by 1 base and the J gene end by 0 bases; junction bases not matched to a gene: 1. Germline V gene lookup returns CDR1 SGHNT and CDR2 YYREEE (reference sequence). The CDR3 sequence is CASSLTSGGSTDTQYF. The CDR3 DNA follows: TGTGCCAGCAGCTTGACTAGCGGGGGTAGCACAGATACGCAGTATTTT. Supplemented by reference TRBV5-4 and TRBJ2-3, the full variable domain reads ETGVTQSPTHLIKTRGQQVTLRCSSQSGHNTVSWYQQALGQGPQFIFQYYREEENGRGNFPPRFSGLQFPNYSSELNVNALELDDSALYLCASSLTSGGSTDTQYFGPGTRLTVL.

This chain joins TRBV6-5 and TRBJ2-7; D uncertain. The V end was cut by 4 bases, the J end by 5 bases, with 18 bases between. Per germline, CDR1 MNHEY and CDR2 SVGAGI. This CDR3 is built from 15 residues. CDR3: CASSSHAQSPHEQYF. The CDR3 DNA reads TGTGCCAGCAGTTCCCATGCTCAGTCACCCCACGAGCAGTACTTC.

V is TRBV15 and J is TRBJ2-3; a possible D gene is TRBD2 (5 bases). Trimming removed 4 bases at V and 2 bases at J, with 22 bases between. The germline V gene encodes CDR1 LNHNV and CDR2 YYDKDF (reference sequence). This CDR3 spans 18 amino acids. In nucleotides, the CDR3 is TGTGCCACCAGCAACTACCTAGACTACACCCCAACCACAGATACGCAGTATTTT. Protein product: CATSNYLDYTPTTDTQYF.